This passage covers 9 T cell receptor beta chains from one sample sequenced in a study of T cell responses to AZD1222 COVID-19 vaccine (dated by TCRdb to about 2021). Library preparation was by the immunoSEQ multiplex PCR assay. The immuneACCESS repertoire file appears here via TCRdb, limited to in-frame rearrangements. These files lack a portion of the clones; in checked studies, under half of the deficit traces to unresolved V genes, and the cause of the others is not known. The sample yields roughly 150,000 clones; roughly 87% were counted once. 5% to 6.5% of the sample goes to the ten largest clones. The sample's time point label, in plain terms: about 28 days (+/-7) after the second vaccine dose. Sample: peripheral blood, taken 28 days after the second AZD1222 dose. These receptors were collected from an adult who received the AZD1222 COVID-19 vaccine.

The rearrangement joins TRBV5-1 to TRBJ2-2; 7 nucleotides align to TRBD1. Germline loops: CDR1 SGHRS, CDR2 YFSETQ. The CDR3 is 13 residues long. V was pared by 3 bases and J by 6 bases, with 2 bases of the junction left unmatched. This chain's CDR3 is CASSWGTAGELFF. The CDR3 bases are TGCGCCAGCAGCTGGGGGACAGCCGGGGAGCTGTTTTTT.

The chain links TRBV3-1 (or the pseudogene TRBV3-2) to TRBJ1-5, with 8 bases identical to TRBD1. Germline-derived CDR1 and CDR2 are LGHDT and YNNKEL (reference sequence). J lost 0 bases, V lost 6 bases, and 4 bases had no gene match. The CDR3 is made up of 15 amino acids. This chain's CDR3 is CASSDRGNSNQPQHF. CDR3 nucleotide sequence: TGTGCCAGCAGTGACAGGGGAAATAGCAATCAGCCCCAGCATTTT.

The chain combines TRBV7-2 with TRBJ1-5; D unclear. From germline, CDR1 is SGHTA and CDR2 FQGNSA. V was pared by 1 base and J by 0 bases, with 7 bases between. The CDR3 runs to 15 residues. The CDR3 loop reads CASSLELNSNQPQHF. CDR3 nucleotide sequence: TGTGCCAGCAGCTTAGAGTTAAATAGCAATCAGCCCCAGCATTTT.

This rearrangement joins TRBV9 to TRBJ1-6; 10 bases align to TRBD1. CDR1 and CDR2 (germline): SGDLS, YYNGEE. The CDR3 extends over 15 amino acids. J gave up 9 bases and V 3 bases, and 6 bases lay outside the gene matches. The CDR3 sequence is CASSAAGQGTSPLHF. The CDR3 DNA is TGTGCCAGCAGCGCCGCGGGACAGGGGACTTCACCCCTCCACTTT. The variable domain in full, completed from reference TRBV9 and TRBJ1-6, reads DSGVTQTPKHLITATGQRVTLRCSPRSGDLSVYWYQQSLDQGLQFLIQYYNGEERAKGNILERFSAQQFPDLHSELNLSSLELGDSALYFCASSAAGQGTSPLHFGNGTRLTVT.

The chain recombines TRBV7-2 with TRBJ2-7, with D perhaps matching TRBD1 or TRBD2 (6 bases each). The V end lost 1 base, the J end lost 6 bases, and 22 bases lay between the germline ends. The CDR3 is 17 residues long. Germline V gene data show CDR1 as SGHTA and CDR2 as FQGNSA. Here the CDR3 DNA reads TGTGCCAGCAGCTTAGAGGGGGGCAGCCGGGGAGTTGGCGAGCAGTACTTC. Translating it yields CASSLEGGSRGVGEQYF.

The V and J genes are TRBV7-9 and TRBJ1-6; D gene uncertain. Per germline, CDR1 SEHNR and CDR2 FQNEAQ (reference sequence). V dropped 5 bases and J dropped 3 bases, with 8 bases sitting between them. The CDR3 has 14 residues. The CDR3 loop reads CASSLDGYNSPLHF. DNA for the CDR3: TGTGCCAGCAGCCTCGACGGCTATAATTCACCCCTCCACTTT.

As DNA, the CDR3 is TGTGCCAGCAGCTCGTCCGGGACTAGCAATCGCGAGCAGTACTTC. Its protein is CASSSSGTSNREQYF. J is TRBJ2-7 and V is TRBV6-5; 9 bases line up with TRBD2. CDR1 and CDR2 (germline): MNHEY, SVGAGI. CDR3 size: 15 residues. The ends lost 6 bases at V and 6 bases at J; junction bases unmatched: 12.

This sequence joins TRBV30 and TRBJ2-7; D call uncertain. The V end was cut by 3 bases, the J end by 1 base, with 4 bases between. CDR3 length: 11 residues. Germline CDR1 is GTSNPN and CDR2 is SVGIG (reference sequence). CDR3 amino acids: CAWSLSYEQYF. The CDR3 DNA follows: TGTGCCTGGAGCTTGTCCTACGAGCAGTACTTC.

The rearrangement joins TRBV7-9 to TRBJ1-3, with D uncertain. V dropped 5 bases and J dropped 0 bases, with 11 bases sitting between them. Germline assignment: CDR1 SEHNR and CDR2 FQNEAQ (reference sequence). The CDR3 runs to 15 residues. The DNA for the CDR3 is TGTGCCAGCAGCCCATACAGAGACTCTGGAAACACCATATATTTT. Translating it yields CASSPYRDSGNTIYF.